Below are 15 T cell receptor beta chains sequenced from a single sample in a study of blood T cell repertoires in COVID-19. Sequencing used immunoSEQ multiplex PCR; TCRdb keeps in-frame clones, though not all of them. The profile covers about 300,000 clones, with around 89% appearing a single time and approximately 4.3% taken by the ten largest. Input material: PBMCs or T cells enriched from blood (not recorded which). The source of these receptors is a young woman with acute COVID-19.

V usage is TRBV2 and J usage is TRBJ1-2; 11 positions agree with TRBD1. The CDR3 totals 17 residues. Germline V gene lookup returns CDR1 SNHLY and CDR2 FYNNEI. V trimming: 2 bases; J trimming: 4 bases; junction bases outside the gene matches: 9. DNA of the CDR3: TGTGCCAGCAGTGAATTAGGACAGGGGGCGGGCGGCTATGGCTACACCTTC. Amino acids: CASSELGQGAGGYGYTF.

This chain joins TRBV28 and TRBJ1-2, with no clear D. V was trimmed by 2 bases and J by 3 bases, leaving 7 bases between them. The CDR3 contains 13 residues. Germline-derived CDR1 and CDR2 are MDHEN and SYDVKM. Here the CDR3 DNA reads TGTGCCAGCAGTTTACAGGTTTACTATGGCTACACCTTC. This encodes CASSLQVYYGYTF.

The chain is built from TRBV6-5 and TRBJ2-7, with 9 bases fitting TRBD2. Germline V gene sequence: CDR1 MNHEY, CDR2 SVGAGI. The CDR3 length is 15 residues. V shed 0 bases and J 2 bases; nucleotides not matched to a gene: 2. The CDR3 region is CASSYSSGRTYEQYF. The CDR3 nucleotides are TGTGCCAGCAGTTACTCCAGCGGGAGGACCTACGAGCAGTACTTC.

This rearrangement joins TRBV12-5 to TRBJ1-2, with D tentatively TRBD1 (6 bases). The CDR3 is made up of 14 amino acids. The germline CDR1 and CDR2 sequences are LGHNT and FRNRAP. V was pared by 3 bases and J by 5 bases, with 13 bases between. Written as DNA, the CDR3 is TGTGCTAGTGGTTTTTGGTCAGGGGAATATGGCTACACCTTC. Its protein product is CASGFWSGEYGYTF.

The chain is built from TRBV7-2 and TRBJ1-3; D gene ambiguous. The CDR3 is made up of 16 amino acids. The ends were cut back, 5 bases at V and 0 bases at J, with 14 bases in the middle. Germline CDR1 SGHTA, CDR2 FQGNSA. CDR3 residues: CASSPHYFSSGNTIYF. In DNA, the CDR3 is TGTGCCAGCAGCCCCCACTATTTCAGCTCTGGAAACACCATATATTTT.

This rearrangement joins TRBV28 to TRBJ1-5; 12 positions agree with TRBD1. Germline loops: CDR1 MDHEN, CDR2 SYDVKM. Trimming cost V 2 bases and J 10 bases; bases outside gene matches: 12. This CDR3 region has 17 residues. CDR3 coding DNA: TGTGCCAGCAGTTTACCAACCGGGACAGGGGGCGTCGGACCCCAGCATTTT. This gives the protein CASSLPTGTGGVGPQHF.

The rearrangement links TRBV24-1 to TRBJ2-2; 10 bases fit TRBD1. This CDR3 region has 17 residues. The V and J ends lost 3 bases and 2 bases, in that order; junction bases with no gene match: 5. Germline V lookup: CDR1 KGHDR, CDR2 SFDVKD. CDR3 coding DNA: TGTGCCACCAGTGATCCGGGACAGGGGTCAAACACCGGGGAGCTGTTTTTT. Protein: CATSDPGQGSNTGELFF.

This chain links TRBV19 with TRBJ2-2; D may be TRBD1 (5 bases). Deletions cut 9 bases from V and 1 base from J, with 9 bases between. The CDR3 length is 13 residues. Germline values: CDR1 LNHDA, CDR2 SQIVND (reference sequence). The chain's CDR3 is CASETGNTGELFF. In DNA form, the CDR3 reads TGTGCCAGCGAAACAGGGAACACCGGGGAGCTGTTTTTT.

The chain carries TRBV29-1 and TRBJ1-2; D is possibly TRBD1 (5 bases). Germline loops: CDR1 SQVTM, CDR2 ANQGSEA. The CDR3 runs 12 residues. V lost 5 bases and J 3 bases, leaving 10 bases between the germline ends. CDR3 protein: CSVSGGDYGYTF. The CDR3 nucleotides read TGCAGCGTTTCTGGGGGGGACTATGGCTACACCTTC.

Points on this clone: Other DNA sequences in the same sample also yield this CDR3. The V call is TRBV6-4, the J call TRBJ2-1; 9 positions match TRBD2. The CDR3 totals 15 residues. Germline V lookup: CDR1 MRHNA, CDR2 SNTAGT. J was trimmed by 3 bases and V by 0 bases; bases with no gene match: 0. Here the CDR3 DNA reads TGTGCCAGCAGTGACTCTAGCGGGAGCTACAATGAGCAGTTCTTC. Translating it yields CASSDSSGSYNEQFF.

J is TRBJ1-1 and V is TRBV6-4; D is unresolved. The V end was cut by 3 bases, the J end by 1 base, with 6 bases between. The germline gives CDR1 MRHNA, CDR2 SNTAGT. This CDR3 has 13 amino acids. The CDR3 region has the DNA TGTGCCAGCAGTGAGGCAGGGAACACTGAAGCTTTCTTT. Translating it yields CASSEAGNTEAFF.

V is TRBV5-1 and J is TRBJ2-1; 7 nucleotides match TRBD2. The CDR3 extends over 16 amino acids. With V trimmed by 2 bases and J by 5 bases, 10 bases remained unmatched. Germline values: CDR1 SGHRS, CDR2 YFSETQ. The CDR3 spells CASSLSIRTRDNEQFF. The CDR3 coding sequence is TGCGCCAGCAGCTTAAGTATCAGGACTAGGGACAATGAGCAGTTCTTC.

The chain joins TRBV28 to TRBJ2-3, with 15 positions matching TRBD2. The V segment lost 5 bases and the J segment 5 bases; nucleotides outside the gene matches: 2. This CDR3 is 15 amino acids long. CDR1 is MDHEN and CDR2 is SYDVKM in the germline V gene. CDR3 sequence: CASSPGLAGGDTQYF. As DNA, the CDR3 is TGTGCCAGCAGTCCGGGACTAGCGGGAGGAGATACGCAGTATTTT.

This clone was observed once. The chain links TRBV13 to TRBJ1-1; D is ambiguous. The length of the CDR3 is 11 residues. The V gene lost 3 bases and the J gene lost 8 bases, with 7 bases spanning the gap. Germline lookup yields CDR1 PRHDT and CDR2 FYEKMQ (reference sequence). The CDR3 sequence is CASSFGEEAFF. CDR3 nucleotides: TGTGCCAGCAGCTTCGGAGAGGAAGCTTTCTTT.

V is TRBV11-2 and J is TRBJ1-6; D uncertain. There are 12 residues in the CDR3. CDR1 SGHAT and CDR2 FQNNGV come from the germline V gene. Trimming removed 0 bases from V and 9 bases from J, with 3 bases in between. DNA of the CDR3: TGTGCCAGCAGCTTAGACGGTTCACCCCTCCACTTT. It yields the protein CASSLDGSPLHF.